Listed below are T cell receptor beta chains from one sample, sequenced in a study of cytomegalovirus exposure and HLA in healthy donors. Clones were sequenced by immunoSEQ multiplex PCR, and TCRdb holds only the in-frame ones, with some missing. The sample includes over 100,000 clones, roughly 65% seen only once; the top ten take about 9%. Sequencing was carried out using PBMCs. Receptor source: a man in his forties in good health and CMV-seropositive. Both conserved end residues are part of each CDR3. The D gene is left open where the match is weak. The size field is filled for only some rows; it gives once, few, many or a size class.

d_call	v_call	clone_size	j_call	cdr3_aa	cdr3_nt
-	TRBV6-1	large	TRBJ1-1	CASSSLAGVTEAFF	TGTGCCAGCAGTTCCTTGGCAGGGGTCACTGAAGCTTTCTTT
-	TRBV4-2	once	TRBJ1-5	CASSQEGREGQPQHF	TGTGCCAGCAGCCAAGAAGGTAGGGAGGGTCAGCCCCAGCATTTT
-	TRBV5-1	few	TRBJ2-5	CASSLFATAGETQYF	TGCGCCAGCAGCTTGTTTGCGACAGCCGGAGAGACCCAGTACTTC
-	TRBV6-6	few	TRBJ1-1	CASINTEIEAFF	TGTGCCAGCATCAATACCGAGATTGAAGCTTTCTTT
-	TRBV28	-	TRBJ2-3	CASRGIGLAVDTQYF	TGTGCCAGCAGGGGGATCGGCCTAGCCGTAGATACGCAGTATTTT
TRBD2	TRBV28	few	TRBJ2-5	CASSFWGRGGETQYF	TGTGCCAGCAGTTTTTGGGGGAGGGGCGGGGAGACCCAGTACTTC
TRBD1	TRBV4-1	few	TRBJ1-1	CASSQVQGVKTEAFF	TGCGCCAGCAGCCAAGTGCAGGGGGTTAAGACTGAAGCTTTCTTT
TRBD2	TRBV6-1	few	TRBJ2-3	CASNSGGLNTDTQYF	TGTGCCAGCAATAGCGGGGGGCTTAACACAGATACGCAGTATTTT
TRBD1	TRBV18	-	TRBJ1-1	CASSVTGTANTEAFF	TGTGCCAGCTCAGTTACCGGGACAGCTAACACTGAAGCTTTCTTT
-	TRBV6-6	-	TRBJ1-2	CASSPTGDYGYTF	TGTGCCAGCAGTCCAACAGGCGACTATGGCTACACCTTC
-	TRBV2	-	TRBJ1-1	CASRRANTEAFF	TGTGCCAGCAGACGAGCGAACACTGAAGCTTTCTTT
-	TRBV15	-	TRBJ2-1	CATRRSKGGALYNEQFF	TGTGCCACCAGGAGGTCCAAGGGGGGGGCCCTATACAATGAGCAGTTCTTC
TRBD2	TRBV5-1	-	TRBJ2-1	CASSLTSGNQNEQFF	TGCGCCAGCAGCTTGACTAGCGGGAACCAAAATGAGCAGTTCTTC
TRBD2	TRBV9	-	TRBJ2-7	CASSLAGNSYEQYF	TGTGCCAGCAGTTTAGCGGGCAACTCCTACGAGCAGTACTTC
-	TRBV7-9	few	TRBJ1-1	CASSSHGGGYTEAFF	TGTGCCAGCAGCTCCCACGGGGGGGGATACACTGAAGCTTTCTTT
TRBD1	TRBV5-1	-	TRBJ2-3	CASRQGAFSTDTQYF	TGCGCCAGCAGACAGGGGGCTTTCAGCACAGATACGCAGTATTTT
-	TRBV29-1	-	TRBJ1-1	CSARTSNTEAFF	TGCAGCGCCAGAACAAGTAACACTGAAGCTTTCTTT
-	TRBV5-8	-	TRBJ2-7	CASSFGQHSYEQYF	TGTGCCAGCAGCTTTGGACAGCACTCCTACGAGCAGTACTTC
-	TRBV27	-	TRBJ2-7	CASSNSPSYEQYF	TGTGCCAGCAGTAACTCACCTTCCTACGAGCAGTACTTC
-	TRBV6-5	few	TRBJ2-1	CASTLRGAYNEQFF	TGTGCCAGCACCTTACGTGGAGCCTACAATGAGCAGTTCTTC
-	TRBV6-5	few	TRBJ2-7	CASSYSPTSSEQYF	TGTGCCAGCAGTTACTCGCCTACCTCCTCCGAGCAGTACTTC
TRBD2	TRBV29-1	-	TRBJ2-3	CSVGAGGDTQYF	TGCAGCGTTGGGGCGGGAGGAGATACGCAGTATTTT
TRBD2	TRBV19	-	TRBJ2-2	CASSIASGGSDTGELFF	TGTGCCAGTAGTATAGCTTCAGGCGGGAGTGACACCGGGGAGCTGTTTTTT
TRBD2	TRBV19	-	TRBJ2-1	CASSASGGISNEQFF	TGTGCCAGTAGTGCTAGCGGGGGCATATCGAATGAGCAGTTCTTC
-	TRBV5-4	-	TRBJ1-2	CASSLVVQNYGYTF	TGTGCCAGCAGCTTGGTTGTCCAAAACTATGGCTACACCTTC
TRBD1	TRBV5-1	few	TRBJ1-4	CASSPDRGLREKLFF	TGCGCCAGCAGCCCGGACAGGGGGCTTAGGGAAAAACTGTTTTTT
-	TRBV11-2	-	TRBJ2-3	CASSLGDAGAIDTQYF	TGTGCCAGCAGCTTAGGTGATGCAGGGGCGATAGATACGCAGTATTTT
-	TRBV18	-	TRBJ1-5	CASSPVSPISSNQPQHF	TGTGCCAGCTCACCGGTATCCCCCATTAGTAGCAATCAGCCCCAGCATTTT
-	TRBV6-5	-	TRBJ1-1	CASSYGGGTNTEAFF	TGTGCCAGCAGTTACGGGGGAGGTACGAACACTGAAGCTTTCTTT
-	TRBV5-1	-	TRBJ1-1	CASSGHTNTEAFF	TGCGCCAGCAGCGGACACACGAACACTGAAGCTTTCTTT
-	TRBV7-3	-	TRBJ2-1	CASSTRNNNEQFF	TGTGCCAGCAGCACAAGAAACAACAATGAGCAGTTCTTC
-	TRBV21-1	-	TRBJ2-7	CASSKEGCGGLHDEQYF	TGTGCCAGCAGCAAAGAGGGCTGCGGGGGCCTCCATGACGAGCAGTACTTC
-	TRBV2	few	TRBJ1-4	CASSGTWGRKLFF	TGTGCCAGCAGCGGGACCTGGGGGCGAAAACTGTTTTTT